This TCR beta chain was found in a study of blood T cell repertoires in COVID-19. Study context: PBMCs, B-cell-depleted T cells, or T cells provided the cDNA or gDNA that made up the material.

Source study methods: Cell counts per sample came from amplifying reference gene primers. Profiling relied on immunoSEQ multiplex PCR, and the TCRdb table lists in-frame clones only, not all of them. V, J and clone size were drawn from that table, and D and trimming were deduced from the DNA. There are approximately 440,000 clones in the sample; 90% occur only once, and about 0.63% lies in the top ten. The CDR3 length is 15 residues. The V and J ends lost 1 base and 4 bases respectively, with 14 bases between them. Germline V gene data show CDR1 as SGHAT and CDR2 as FQNNGV. In assigning cohorts, the study relied on participant-reported clinical history.

This chain uses TRBV11-2 with TRBJ2-7; D not certain. The sequence was collected from a man aged 18 to 29 who had recovered from COVID-19. The sample consisted of PBMCs or T cells enriched from blood (not recorded which). The CDR3 nucleotides are TGTGCCAGCAGCTTAGGCCACCATCCGACATACGAGCAGTACTTC. Protein sequence: CASSLGHHPTYEQYF.